The clone carrying this TCR beta chain was observed at least ten times. As yet, its antigen is unknown. The data stem from a study of identical twins. MiXCR was run by TCRdb on the 5' RACE reads, yielding one entry per CDR3 protein. The repertoire holds approximately 700,000 distinct CDR3 sequences, with 5.5% to 6.5% as singletons. General study results and limits: Donors were not followed over many years; analysis was cross-sectional. Reduced insertions were recorded for abundant cord blood beta clonotypes, with no such pattern in memory repertoires. With monozygotic twins, out-of-frame TCR alpha sharing exceeded what models estimated.

Sequencing was done on a sample of naive T cells sorted from blood. This sequence was found in a man younger than 30 in good health.

In DNA, the CDR3 is TGTGCCACCAGCAGAGGCGACAGGGAACTATACAATGAGCAGTTCTTC. Its protein is CATSRGDRELYNEQFF. The chain has TRBV15 and TRBJ2-1; 7 nucleotides align to TRBD1. The J segment lost 4 bases and the V segment lost 1 base, leaving 7 bases of the junction unmatched. This CDR3 region has 16 residues. Germline CDR1 is LNHNV and CDR2 is YYDKDF (reference sequence).